This is a list of T cell receptor beta chains from one sample in a study of early T cells in non-severe SARS-CoV-2 infection. TCRdb called the 5' RACE reads again in MiXCR, with one record for every CDR3 protein. The table lists tens of thousands of distinct CDR3 sequences, about 12% of them singletons. Source material: whole blood. These TCRs come from an adult who was a healthcare worker with PCR-confirmed SARS-CoV-2 infection or an uninfected control (not recorded which). Each CDR3 is given with its conserved first and last residue. The D gene is left open where the match is weak. Expanded clones get a size class; other rows say once, few or many, or leave the size out.

D	V	size	J	DNA	CDR3
NA	TRBV18	NA	TRBJ1-1	TGTGCCAGCGTGGTCCAGGGTAAGTGGACTGAAGCTTTCTTT	CASVVQGKWTEAFF
TRBD1	TRBV6-5	NA	TRBJ1-6	TGTGCCAGCAGGGAACCTATGGGGACAGAGAATTCACCCCTCCACTTT	CASREPMGTENSPLHF
TRBD2	TRBV6-1	NA	TRBJ2-3	TGTGCCAGCACCATAGGACTAGCGGGACCCACAGATACGCAGTATTTT	CASTIGLAGPTDTQYF
TRBD2	TRBV27	NA	TRBJ2-3	TGTGCCAGCAGTTCCCCCAGAGGGAGGGAAGGGACAGATACGCAGTATTTT	CASSSPRGREGTDTQYF
TRBD1	TRBV7-9	NA	TRBJ2-1	TGTGCCAGCAGCTTAGAAGGACAGGGTATCGGTGAGCAGTTCTTC	CASSLEGQGIGEQFF
TRBD2	TRBV25-1	NA	TRBJ2-1	TGTGCCAGCTCGCGGACTAGCGGGAATATTTACAATGAGCAGTTCTTC	CASSRTSGNIYNEQFF
NA	TRBV3-1	many	TRBJ1-1	TGTGCCAGCAGCCAAGGGGTCCCGAAGACTGAAGCTTTCTTT	CASSQGVPKTEAFF
NA	TRBV5-1	many	TRBJ2-6	TGCGCCAGCAGCGCATACTCTGGGGCCAACGTCCTGACTTTC	CASSAYSGANVLTF
NA	TRBV3-1	NA	TRBJ2-1	TGTGCCAGCAGCCAAGACCACAAATTGCTGGCCGATGAGCAGTTCTTC	CASSQDHKLLADEQFF
TRBD1	TRBV5-1	NA	TRBJ2-7	TGCGCCAGCAGCTTGGGGACAGGGCCGGGGTCCTACGAGCAGTACTTC	CASSLGTGPGSYEQYF
TRBD1	TRBV5-1	NA	TRBJ1-1	TGCGCCAGCAGCGGGACCCGGACAGGGAGAGGGAACACTGAAGCTTTCTTT	CASSGTRTGRGNTEAFF
NA	TRBV2	NA	TRBJ1-3	TGTGCCAGCAGTGAAAGATCTGGAAACACCATATATTTT	CASSERSGNTIYF
NA	TRBV11-3	many	TRBJ2-7	TGTGCCAGCAGCCAACGGACAGAATACGAGCAGTACTTC	CASSQRTEYEQYF
NA	TRBV11-2	few	TRBJ2-7	TGTGCCAGCAGCTTAGCCGTGTGGGGAGGTGAGCAGTACTTC	CASSLAVWGGEQYF
NA	TRBV6-1	few	TRBJ1-1	TGTGCCAGCAGTGTGGGGAAGGACACTGAAGCTTTCTTT	CASSVGKDTEAFF
TRBD2	TRBV24-1	NA	TRBJ2-5	TGTGCCACCAGTGAGCATCCTAGCGGGAACCTCCAAGAGACCCAGTACTTC	CATSEHPSGNLQETQYF
TRBD1	TRBV5-4	many	TRBJ2-3	TGTGCCAGCAGCCGCGGACAGGACACAGATACGCAGTATTTT	CASSRGQDTDTQYF
TRBD2	TRBV29-1	few	TRBJ2-7	TGCAGCGTTGAAGATCCTTGGCTAGCGGGAGTAGTCGGCGAGCAGTACTTC	CSVEDPWLAGVVGEQYF
NA	TRBV10-1	many	TRBJ2-2	TGCGCCAGCAGTATGCAGGGGAGGACCGGGGAGCTGTTTTTT	CASSMQGRTGELFF
TRBD2	TRBV5-1	NA	TRBJ2-7	TGCGCCAGCAGCTTGGGCGTGGGTAGCGGGAAGGGCTACGAGCAGTACTTC	CASSLGVGSGKGYEQYF
NA	TRBV12-3/TRBV12-4	NA	TRBJ1-4	TGTGCCAGCGGGAGGGGGAACGGAAAACTGTTTTTT	CASGRGNGKLFF
TRBD1	TRBV7-8	NA	TRBJ2-7	TGTGCCAGCACCCCAGGGGGTAACGAGCAGTACTTC	CASTPGGNEQYF
TRBD1	TRBV5-1	NA	TRBJ2-3	TGCGCCAGCAGCTTGGCCACAGGGGCAGATACGCAGTATTTT	CASSLATGADTQYF